This TCR beta chain was captured by sequencing in a study of Ad26.COV2.S vaccination and SARS-CoV-2 variants. Overall study context: Intramuscularly, Ad26.COV2.S was given either once or twice, 56 days apart.

Indicated treatment: 19 received Ad26.COV2.S at low or high dose, single or two shots; several received placebo; per-sample allocation not given. Samples were taken on day 63 after the first vaccine or placebo injection. Profiled with immunoSEQ multiplex PCR; TCRdb holds only in-frame clones, not every one. Among around 340,000 clones listed, about 87% were seen once. Sample: peripheral blood, taken in a trial of Ad26.COV2.S vaccine versus placebo. The sequence derives from a person between 18 and 65 years old who received the Ad26.COV2.S COVID-19 vaccine or a placebo.

In nucleotides, the CDR3 is TGTGCCAGTAGTTCGACAGGGTCTTGGGAGCAGTTCTTC. This gives the protein CASSSTGSWEQFF. This rearrangement joins TRBV19 to TRBJ2-1, with 7 nucleotides matching TRBD1. Trimming at V came to 5 bases and at J to 10 bases, leaving 8 bases not matched to a gene. This CDR3 is built from 13 residues. Looked up from germline, CDR1 is LNHDA and CDR2 is SQIVND (reference sequence).